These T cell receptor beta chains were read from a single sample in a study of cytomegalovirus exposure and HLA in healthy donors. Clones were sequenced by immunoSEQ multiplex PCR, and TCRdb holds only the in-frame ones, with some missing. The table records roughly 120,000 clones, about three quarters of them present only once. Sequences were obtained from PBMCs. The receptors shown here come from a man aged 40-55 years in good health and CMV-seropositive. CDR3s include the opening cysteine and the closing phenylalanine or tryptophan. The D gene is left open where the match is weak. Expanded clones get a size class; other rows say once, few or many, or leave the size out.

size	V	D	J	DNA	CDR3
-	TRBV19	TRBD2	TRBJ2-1	TGTGCCAGTAGGGGACTACCAAACTACAATGAGCAGTTCTTC	CASRGLPNYNEQFF
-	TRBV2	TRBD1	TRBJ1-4	TGTGCCAGCAGTAGGACAGGGGCCTCCAATGAAAAACTGTTTTTT	CASSRTGASNEKLFF
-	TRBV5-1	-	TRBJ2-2	TGCGCCAGCAGCTGGGACAGCGGGAGCCGGGAGCTGTTTTTT	CASSWDSGSRELFF
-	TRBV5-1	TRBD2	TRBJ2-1	TGCGCCAGCAGCTTGGGGGGAGGGGATGTTGAGCAGTTCTTC	CASSLGGGDVEQFF
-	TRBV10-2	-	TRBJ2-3	TGCGCCAGCACCCTAGCGTTACCAGATACGCAGTATTTT	CASTLALPDTQYF
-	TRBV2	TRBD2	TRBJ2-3	TGTGCCAGTCTACTAGCGGGGGGGAGGGCAACAGATACGCAGTATTTT	CASLLAGGRATDTQYF
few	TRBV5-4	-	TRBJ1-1	TGTGCCAGCAGCTCCCCCGTCCAAACGGGGGGGAACACTGAAGCTTTCTTT	CASSSPVQTGGNTEAFF
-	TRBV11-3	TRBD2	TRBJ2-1	TGTGCCAGCAGCTTAGGACTAGCGGGAAATGAGCAGTTCTTC	CASSLGLAGNEQFF
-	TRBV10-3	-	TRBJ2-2	TGTGCCATCAAGACTCGAAACACCGGGGAGCTGTTTTTT	CAIKTRNTGELFF
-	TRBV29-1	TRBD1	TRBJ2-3	TGCAGCGTTGAAGCCGGACAGGGTTTGCCAGATACGCAGTATTTT	CSVEAGQGLPDTQYF
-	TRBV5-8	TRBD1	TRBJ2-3	TGTGCCAGCACCGATCCGGGACAGGGGTTGGGAGATACGCAGTATTTT	CASTDPGQGLGDTQYF
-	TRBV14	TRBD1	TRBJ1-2	TGTGCCAGCAGCCATTACGACACGGGACAGAATGGCTACACCTTC	CASSHYDTGQNGYTF
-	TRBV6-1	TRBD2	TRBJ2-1	TGTGCCAGCAGTGAAGGGGGAGGGACTAGCAATGAGCAGTTCTTC	CASSEGGGTSNEQFF
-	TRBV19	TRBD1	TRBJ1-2	TGTGCCAGTAGTCTCCGACAGGGGGGCTACACCTTC	CASSLRQGGYTF
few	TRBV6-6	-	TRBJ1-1	TGTGCCAGCAGTTACCAACAGAACACTGAAGCTTTCTTT	CASSYQQNTEAFF
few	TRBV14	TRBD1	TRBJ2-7	TGTGCCAGCAGCCAAGATCCGGGATGGGACAGGGGTTTCTACGAGCAGTACTTC	CASSQDPGWDRGFYEQYF
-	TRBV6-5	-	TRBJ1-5	TGTGCCAGCAGTTACGAGTTTGGTAATCAGCCCCAGCATTTT	CASSYEFGNQPQHF
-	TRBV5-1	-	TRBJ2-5	TGCGCCAGCAGCTTGGGTGACAGTCGTGGAGAGACCCAGTACTTC	CASSLGDSRGETQYF